These 11 T cell receptor beta chains share one sample of origin, sequenced in a study of human T cells and chemical hapten exposure. The sample's time point: pre-sensitization, week 0. Noted treatment: therapeutic diphenylcyclopropenone sensitization with weekly scalp DPC. TCRdb reanalysed the RACE reads using MiXCR and keeps one entry per CDR3 protein. The sample lists approximately 260,000 distinct CDR3 sequences, over 8% occurring once. This specimen consisted of whole blood, obtained in connection with sensitization to the hapten diphenylcyclopropenone (DPC). Receptor source: a woman between 40 and 55 years old with alopecia areata. Some clones in this sample may be carry-over from other donors' samples.

This sequence joins TRBV7-9 and TRBJ1-5; 10 positions agree with TRBD1. Germline V gene sequence: CDR1 SEHNR, CDR2 FQNEAQ (reference sequence). V was clipped by 4 bases and J by 4 bases; unmatched bases: 7. CDR3 size: 16 residues. The CDR3 is CASSSGQGVWNQPQHF. CDR3 DNA: TGTGCCAGCAGCTCCGGACAGGGGGTATGGAATCAGCCCCAGCATTTT.

The chain uses TRBV27 and TRBJ2-7; D unclear. Germline V gives CDR1 MNHEY, CDR2 SMNVEV (reference sequence). This CDR3 is 14 amino acids long. Trimming cost V 3 bases and J 6 bases, with 15 bases left between them. The chain's CDR3 is CASSFGPRSPEQYF. The CDR3 region has the DNA TGTGCCAGCAGTTTTGGGCCTCGATCTCCCGAGCAGTACTTC.

This chain joins TRBV20-1 and TRBJ1-6; a weak D match, TRBD1 (6 bases). Between the trimmed V and J ends, which lost 0 bases and 4 bases, there was a span of 13 bases. The CDR3 contains 16 residues. Looked up from germline, CDR1 is DFQATT and CDR2 is SNEGSKA (reference sequence). The CDR3 is CSARDQGGVYNSPLHF. Here the CDR3 DNA reads TGCAGTGCTAGAGATCAAGGGGGAGTATATAATTCACCCCTCCACTTT.

There are many counts of this clonotype. The V and J genes are TRBV5-1 and TRBJ2-3; D not resolved. Germline lookup yields CDR1 SGHRS and CDR2 YFSETQ. Trimming pared 2 bases from V and 2 bases from J, leaving 3 bases between. The CDR3 runs to 12 residues. CDR3 in DNA: TGCGCCAGCAGCTTCGACACAGATACGCAGTATTTT. This gives the protein CASSFDTDTQYF.

The CDR3 sequence is CASPATGPTEAFF. The DNA for the CDR3 is TGTGCCAGCCCAGCGACAGGACCAACTGAAGCTTTCTTT. V gene TRBV18 combines with J gene TRBJ1-1; D may be TRBD1 (6 bases). Per germline, CDR1 KGHSH and CDR2 LQKENI. CDR3 length: 13 residues. V gave up 8 bases and J gave up 5 bases, with 15 bases separating them. The whole variable domain, remainder taken from reference TRBV18 and TRBJ1-1, is NAGVMQNPRHLVRRRGQEARLRCSPMKGHSHVYWYRQLPEEGLKFMVYLQKENIIDESGMPKERFSAEFPKEGPSILRIQQVVRGDSAAYFCASPATGPTEAFFGQGTRLTVV.

The CDR3: CASGPGSRSLDTQYF. As DNA, the CDR3 is TGCGCCAGCGGCCCTGGGTCTAGGAGCCTGGATACGCAGTATTTT. The J gene is TRBJ2-3, the V gene TRBV5-1, with D hard to call. Trimming cost V 7 bases and J 6 bases, with 21 bases left between them. Germline V lookup: CDR1 SGHRS, CDR2 YFSETQ. This CDR3 is 15 amino acids long.

This chain joins TRBV28 and TRBJ2-1; possibly TRBD1 for D (6 bases). V was cut by 5 bases and J by 4 bases, with 12 bases left in between. The CDR3 totals 14 residues. Per the germline V gene, CDR1 is MDHEN and CDR2 is SYDVKM. The CDR3 DNA reads as TGTGCCAGCAGTCCCCAGGACAGATACAATGAGCAGTTCTTC. This codes for CASSPQDRYNEQFF. The full variable domain, in which reference TRBV28 and TRBJ2-1 provide the parts outside the CDR3, is DVKVTQSSRYLVKRTGEKVFLECVQDMDHENMFWYRQDPGLGLRLIYFSYDVKMKEKGDIPEGYSVSREKKERFSLILESASTNQTSMYLCASSPQDRYNEQFFGPGTRLTVL.

This clonotype appeared a few times. This chain joins TRBV7-2 and TRBJ1-6; D gene uncertain. Germline assignment: CDR1 SGHTA and CDR2 FQGNSA. Deletions cut 7 bases from V and 9 bases from J, with 19 bases between. The CDR3 has 15 residues. For the CDR3, the DNA is TGTGCCAGCAACCCCTCCGGACGAGCGAGTTCACCCCTCCACTTT. Translating it yields CASNPSGRASSPLHF.

This clonotype was recorded a few times. This chain joins TRBV6-5 and TRBJ2-1; TRBD2 matches 11 bases. This CDR3 is 17 amino acids long. With V trimmed by 6 bases and J by 1 base, 8 bases remained unmatched. Germline V lookup: CDR1 MNHEY, CDR2 SVGAGI. The CDR3 coding sequence is TGTGCCAGCAGCCCGGGACTAGCGGCCGGTTCCTACAATGAGCAGTTCTTC. This sequence encodes CASSPGLAAGSYNEQFF.

This clonotype has ten or more counts. The chain is built from TRBV7-9 and TRBJ2-2; 9 bases line up with TRBD2. This CDR3 comprises 16 residues. Unmatched junction bases numbered 9, after V lost 5 bases and J lost 5 bases. Germline CDR1 SEHNR, CDR2 FQNEAQ (reference sequence). As DNA, the CDR3 is TGTGCCAGCAGCCCCAGTGCTCTAGCGGGGACCGGGGAGCTGTTTTTT. Its translation is CASSPSALAGTGELFF.

The count of this clonotype is one. This may come from a read error, since a much larger clone is one base off. This chain uses TRBV7-9 with TRBJ2-7; tentative D call: TRBD1 (5 bases). CDR3 length: 13 residues. Germline V CDR1 and CDR2: SEHNR, FQNEAQ (reference sequence). DNA for the CDR3: TGTGCCAGCAGCCCTGACAGCTCCTACGATCAGTACTTC. Translation: CASSPDSSYDQYF.